The 8 T cell receptor beta chains below were found in one sample sequenced in a study of CD8 T cells in Susac syndrome. Random-hexamer reverse transcription was applied to roughly 0.5 to 1 ug RNA. Using its own MiXCR run on the immunoSEQ multiplex PCR reads, TCRdb lists one record per CDR3 protein. Of fewer than 250,000 distinct CDR3 sequences detected, about 90% appear once; the ten largest clones hold around 0.15%. Sequencing was performed on CD8+ T cells from PBMCs. These receptors were taken from a human donor with multiple sclerosis.

The rearrangement links TRBV13 to TRBJ2-5, with a weak D call TRBD2 (6 bases). This CDR3 contains 15 residues. Germline CDR1 reads PRHDT; CDR2 reads FYEKMQ (reference sequence). With 5 bases removed from V and 2 bases from J, the gap between germline ends came to 15 bases. CDR3 coding DNA: TGTGCCAGCAGCCCGCGCCCCGGGGGTCAAGAGACCCAGTACTTC. Translating it yields CASSPRPGGQETQYF.

This sequence joins TRBV21-1 and TRBJ1-6. TRBV21-1 is a pseudogene segment. The CDR3 is 16 residues long. The CDR3 bases are TGTGCCAGCAGCTCAAGACCCATCTCCTATAATTCACCCCTCCACTTT. It encodes CASSSRPISYNSPLHF.

The chain combines TRBV5-6 with TRBJ1-1; 7 bases are a match to TRBD1. With V trimmed by 3 bases and J by 7 bases, 12 bases remained unmatched. This CDR3 spans 15 amino acids. Looked up from germline, CDR1 is SGHDT and CDR2 is YYEEEE. CDR3 DNA sequence: TGTGCCAGCAGCTGGCACAGGGGCGGGAGGGATGAAGCTTTCTTT. This gives the protein CASSWHRGGRDEAFF.

The chain has TRBV2 and TRBJ2-1; D is undetermined. V was clipped by 3 bases and J by 0 bases, with 18 bases between them. Looked up from germline, CDR1 is SNHLY and CDR2 is FYNNEI. This CDR3 is 18 amino acids long. The CDR3 DNA reads as TGTGCCAGCAGTGACGGGCTGGTCCCTCAGAGCTCCTACAATGAGCAGTTCTTC. Translated, it gives CASSDGLVPQSSYNEQFF.

V usage is TRBV13 and J usage is TRBJ1-1; the match to TRBD1 covers 8 bases. Per germline, CDR1 PRHDT and CDR2 FYEKMQ (reference sequence). V was pared by 0 bases and J by 7 bases, with 4 bases of the junction left unmatched. The CDR3 contains 14 residues. In DNA form, the CDR3 reads TGTGCCAGCAGCTTAGGGGTACAGGGGGATGAAGCTTTCTTT. Protein sequence: CASSLGVQGDEAFF.

This clonotype was seen once. The CDR3 protein is CASSLQGPTYEQYF. DNA of the CDR3: TGTGCCAGCAGTTTACAGGGGCCTACCTACGAGCAGTACTTC. This rearrangement joins TRBV6-5 to TRBJ2-7; TRBD1 matches at 7 bases. V was clipped by 4 bases and J by 2 bases; unmatched bases: 5. The CDR3 contains 14 residues. Germline lookup yields CDR1 MNHEY and CDR2 SVGAGI.

The chain combines TRBV5-1 with TRBJ1-4, with D unclear. This CDR3 has 13 amino acids. Germline V gene data show CDR1 as SGHRS and CDR2 as YFSETQ. The V end lost 1 base, the J end lost 4 bases, and 5 bases lay between the germline ends. The CDR3 DNA sequence: TGCGCCAGCAGCTTGTTTGGTAATGAAAAACTGTTTTTT. Translating it yields CASSLFGNEKLFF.

This rearrangement joins TRBV12-3 or TRBV12-4 to TRBJ2-1; D unresolved. The CDR3 covers 16 residues. Trimming left V 5 bases short and J 6 bases short, with 20 bases between. The CDR3 sequence is CASSQDPGEAINEQFF. CDR3 bases: TGTGCCAGCAGTCAGGACCCCGGCGAGGCAATCAATGAGCAGTTCTTC.